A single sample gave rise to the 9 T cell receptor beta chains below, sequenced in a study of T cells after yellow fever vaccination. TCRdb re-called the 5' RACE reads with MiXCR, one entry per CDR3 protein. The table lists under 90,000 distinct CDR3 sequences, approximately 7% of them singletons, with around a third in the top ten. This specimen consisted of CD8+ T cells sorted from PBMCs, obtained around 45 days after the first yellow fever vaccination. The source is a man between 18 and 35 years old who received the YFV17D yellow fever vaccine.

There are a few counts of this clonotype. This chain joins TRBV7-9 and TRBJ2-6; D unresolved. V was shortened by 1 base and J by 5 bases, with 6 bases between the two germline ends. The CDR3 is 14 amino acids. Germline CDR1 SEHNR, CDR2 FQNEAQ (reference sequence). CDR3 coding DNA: TGTGCCAGCAGCTTAGAGTCGCGGGCCAACGTCCTGACTTTC. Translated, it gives CASSLESRANVLTF. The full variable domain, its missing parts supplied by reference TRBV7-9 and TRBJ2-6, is DTGVSQNPRHKITKRGQNVTFRCDPISEHNRLYWYRQTLGQGPEFLTYFQNEAQLEKSRLLSDRFSAERPKGSFSTLEIQRTEQGDSAMYLCASSLESRANVLTFGAGSRLTVL.

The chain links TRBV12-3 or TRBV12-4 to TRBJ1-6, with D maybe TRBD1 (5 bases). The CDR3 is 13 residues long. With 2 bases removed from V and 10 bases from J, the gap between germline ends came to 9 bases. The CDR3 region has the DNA TGTGCCAGCAGTTTACCCGGGGCCTCACCCCTCCACTTT. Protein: CASSLPGASPLHF.

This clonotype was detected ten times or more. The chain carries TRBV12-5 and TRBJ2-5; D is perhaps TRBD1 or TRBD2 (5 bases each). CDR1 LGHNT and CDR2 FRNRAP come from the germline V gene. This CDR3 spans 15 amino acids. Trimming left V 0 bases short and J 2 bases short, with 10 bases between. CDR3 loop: CASGLVRGYQETQYF. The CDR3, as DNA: TGTGCTAGTGGTTTGGTACGGGGCTATCAAGAGACCCAGTACTTC.

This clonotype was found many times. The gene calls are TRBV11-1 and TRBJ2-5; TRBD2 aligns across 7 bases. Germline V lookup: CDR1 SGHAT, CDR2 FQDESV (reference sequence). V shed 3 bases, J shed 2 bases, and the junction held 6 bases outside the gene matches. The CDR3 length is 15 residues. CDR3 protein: CASSLWGTTQETQYF. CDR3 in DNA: TGTGCCAGCAGCTTGTGGGGGACTACTCAAGAGACCCAGTACTTC.

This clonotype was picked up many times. In DNA, the CDR3 is TGCAGCGCCGGACAGAGAGCTACTCCCTCTGGGGCCAACGTCCTGACTTTC. As protein: CSAGQRATPSGANVLTF. The chain carries TRBV29-1 and TRBJ2-6, with D maybe TRBD1 (6 bases). Per germline, CDR1 SQVTM and CDR2 ANQGSEA. The CDR3 runs 17 residues. V shed 7 bases and J shed 0 bases, with 19 bases lying between them.

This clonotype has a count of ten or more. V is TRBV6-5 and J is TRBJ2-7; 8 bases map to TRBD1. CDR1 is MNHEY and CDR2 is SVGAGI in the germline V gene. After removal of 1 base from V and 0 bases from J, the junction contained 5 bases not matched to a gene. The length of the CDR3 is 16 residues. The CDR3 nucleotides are TGTGCCAGCAGTTACTTACAGGGGGTACCCTCCTACGAGCAGTACTTC. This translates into CASSYLQGVPSYEQYF.

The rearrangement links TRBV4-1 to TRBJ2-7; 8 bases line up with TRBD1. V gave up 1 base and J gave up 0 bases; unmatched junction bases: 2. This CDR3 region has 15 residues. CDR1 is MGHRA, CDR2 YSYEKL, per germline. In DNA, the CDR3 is TGCGCCAGCAGCCAAGGGACAGGGTCCTCCTACGAGCAGTACTTC. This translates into CASSQGTGSSYEQYF.

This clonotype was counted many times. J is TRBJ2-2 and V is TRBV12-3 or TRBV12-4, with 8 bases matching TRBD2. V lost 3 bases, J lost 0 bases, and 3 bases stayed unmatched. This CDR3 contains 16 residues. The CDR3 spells CASSLAGGPNTGELFF. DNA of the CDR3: TGTGCCAGCAGTTTGGCGGGGGGCCCGAACACCGGGGAGCTGTTTTTT.

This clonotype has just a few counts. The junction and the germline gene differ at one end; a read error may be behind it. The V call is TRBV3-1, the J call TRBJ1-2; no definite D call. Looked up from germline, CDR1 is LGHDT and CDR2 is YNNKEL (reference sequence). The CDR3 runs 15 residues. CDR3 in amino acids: CATSQERPTNYGYTF. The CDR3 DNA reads TGTGCCACCAGCCAAGAAAGACCGACGAACTATGGCTACACCTTC.